A selection of T cell receptor beta chains follows, all from one sample in a study of blood T cell repertoires in COVID-19. Profiling relied on immunoSEQ multiplex PCR, and the TCRdb table lists in-frame clones only, not all of them. The table lists around 130,000 clones, about four fifths of them singletons. The sequenced sample was peripheral blood. Every receptor here comes from a woman between 50 and 59 years old with acute or convalescent COVID-19. The CDR3 runs from the conserved cysteine through the conserved F or W. Each record gives: CDR3 protein, V gene.

CDR3 protein: CASSIDLAGLTGELFF
V gene: TRBV19

CDR3 protein: CASSLQGTGSYEQYF
V gene: TRBV27

CDR3 protein: CASSPGTGDEKLFF
V gene: TRBV18

CDR3 protein: CASSVETGGVGGYTF
V gene: TRBV9

CDR3 protein: CASSLDGAYGYTF
V gene: TRBV5-5

CDR3 protein: CASNTDRASYEQYF
V gene: TRBV2

CDR3 protein: CASSEAPQGASPLHF
V gene: TRBV6-1

CDR3 protein: CASSGTGGSSPLHF
V gene: TRBV2

CDR3 protein: CASSGTSGGLSSYNEQFF
V gene: TRBV3-1/TRBV3-2

CDR3 protein: CASSLGSDMTYNEQFF
V gene: TRBV5-1

CDR3 protein: CASSLQGAPNTEAFF
V gene: TRBV28

CDR3 protein: CASSPGVTQYF
V gene: TRBV4-2

CDR3 protein: CASSLISNEQFF
V gene: TRBV5-6

CDR3 protein: CASSPDISSTIYF
V gene: TRBV2

CDR3 protein: CASTRVPSNTPRLFF
V gene: TRBV5-1

CDR3 protein: CASSEARYEQYF
V gene: TRBV6-1

CDR3 protein: CASGEMGTGSYNEQFF
V gene: TRBV25-1

CDR3 protein: CAWRPRGLSRVYGYTF
V gene: TRBV30

CDR3 protein: CSADLAWTSGVVVADTQYF
V gene: TRBV29-1

CDR3 protein: CASRIPRSASTNTEAFF
V gene: TRBV2

CDR3 protein: CAWFSGGTQYF
V gene: TRBV30

CDR3 protein: CASSLAGAPNEQYF
V gene: TRBV6-5

CDR3 protein: CASKGTENSPLHF
V gene: TRBV6-5

CDR3 protein: CASSEQAMDTEAFF
V gene: TRBV2

CDR3 protein: CASSEARGGGHGNTIYF
V gene: TRBV6-1

CDR3 protein: CASSHLAGVLNTGELFF
V gene: TRBV5-4

CDR3 protein: CASSLSGTRAGNTIYF
V gene: TRBV19

CDR3 protein: CAWSSRTGTATNEKLFF
V gene: TRBV30

CDR3 protein: CASSLRGPVAKNIQYF
V gene: TRBV5-1

CDR3 protein: CASSPVAGRNEQFF
V gene: TRBV18

CDR3 protein: CASSQVLAGGANTGELFF
V gene: TRBV3-1/TRBV3-2

CDR3 protein: CASSPTSPTQYF
V gene: TRBV7-2

CDR3 protein: CSASGTGVEKLFF
V gene: TRBV29-1

CDR3 protein: CASSLISGGDHNEQFF
V gene: TRBV27

CDR3 protein: CASSSTGIYGYTF
V gene: TRBV11-1